This T cell receptor beta chain comes out of a study of graft-versus-host responses after intestinal transplantation. On the study more broadly: Recipients got multivisceral, liver-intestinal, or isolated intestinal transplants. All recipients got anti-thymocyte globulin induction, then tacrolimus and steroids for approximately 3 years.

Points from the study as a whole: Marrow from the recipient contained GvH clones, some of which had appeared first in ileum or blood. The study associated peak circulating GvH clone levels with early post-transplant HvG declines.

Here immunoSEQ multiplex PCR was the method, and the copy in TCRdb shows in-frame clones only, minus some. The sample includes tens of thousands of clones, approximately 84% of them seen just once. As concerns this clone: Its antigen is still unknown.

This sequence originates from a human donor who was the organ donor for an intestinal transplant. The starting material was unstimulated CD4+ T cells sorted from spleen or lymph node cells, obtained before transplant.

This chain's CDR3 is CASSPSGLLGNEQFF. The CDR3 nucleotides read TGTGCCAGCAGCCCATCCGGCCTGCTTGGTAATGAGCAGTTCTTC. The chain couples TRBV4-2 to TRBJ2-1; no definite D call. Between the trimmed V and J ends, which lost 4 bases and 7 bases, there was a span of 17 bases. This CDR3 spans 15 amino acids. Per the germline V gene, CDR1 is LGHNA and CDR2 is YNFKEQ.